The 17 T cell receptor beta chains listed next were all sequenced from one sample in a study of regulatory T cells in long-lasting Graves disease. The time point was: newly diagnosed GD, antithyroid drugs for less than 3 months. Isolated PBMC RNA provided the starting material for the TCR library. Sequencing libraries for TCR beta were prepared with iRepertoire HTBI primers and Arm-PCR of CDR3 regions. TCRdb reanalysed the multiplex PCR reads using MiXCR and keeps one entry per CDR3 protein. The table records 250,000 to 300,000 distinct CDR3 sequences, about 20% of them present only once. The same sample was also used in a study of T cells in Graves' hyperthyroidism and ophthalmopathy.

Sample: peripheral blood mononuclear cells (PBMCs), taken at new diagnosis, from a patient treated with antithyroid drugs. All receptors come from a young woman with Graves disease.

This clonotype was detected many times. The CDR3 nucleotides are TGTGCCAGCAGCCAAGATCGCCCAGGACAGGGAAGGGGCAATGAGCAGTTCTTC. This codes for CASSQDRPGQGRGNEQFF. The genes are TRBV3-1 and TRBJ2-1, with 8 positions matching TRBD1. CDR1 and CDR2 (germline): LGHDT, YNNKEL (reference sequence). CDR3 length: 18 residues. V shed 0 bases and J 6 bases; nucleotides not matched to a gene: 13.

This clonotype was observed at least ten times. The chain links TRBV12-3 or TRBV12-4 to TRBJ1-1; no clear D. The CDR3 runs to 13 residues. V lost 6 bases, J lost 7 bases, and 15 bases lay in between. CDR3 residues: CASSQRRNGEAFF. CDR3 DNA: TGTGCCAGCAGCCAGAGGAGGAATGGTGAAGCTTTCTTT.

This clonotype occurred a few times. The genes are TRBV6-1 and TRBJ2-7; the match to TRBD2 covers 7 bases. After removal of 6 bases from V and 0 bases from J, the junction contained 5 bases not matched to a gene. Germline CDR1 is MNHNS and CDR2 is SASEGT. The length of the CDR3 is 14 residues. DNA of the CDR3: TGTGCCAGCAGAGGACGGGACTACTCCTACGAGCAGTACTTC. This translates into CASRGRDYSYEQYF.

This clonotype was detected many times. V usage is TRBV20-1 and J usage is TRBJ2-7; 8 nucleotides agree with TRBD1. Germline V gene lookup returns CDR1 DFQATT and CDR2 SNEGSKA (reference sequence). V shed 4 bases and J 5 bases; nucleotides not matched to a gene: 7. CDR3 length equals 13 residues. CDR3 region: CSATDRGGNEQYF. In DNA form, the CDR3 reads TGCAGTGCTACTGACAGGGGAGGTAACGAGCAGTACTTC.

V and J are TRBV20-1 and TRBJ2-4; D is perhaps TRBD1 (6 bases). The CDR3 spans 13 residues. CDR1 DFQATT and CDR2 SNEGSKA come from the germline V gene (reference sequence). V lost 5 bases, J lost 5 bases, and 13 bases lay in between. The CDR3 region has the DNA TGCAGTGCTTCCGGGACATCTGAAAACATTCAGTACTTC. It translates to CSASGTSENIQYF.

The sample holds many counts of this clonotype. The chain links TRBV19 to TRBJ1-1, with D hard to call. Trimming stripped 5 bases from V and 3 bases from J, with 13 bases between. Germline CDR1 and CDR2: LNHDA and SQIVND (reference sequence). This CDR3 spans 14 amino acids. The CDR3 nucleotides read TGTGCCAGTAGTCCTAGGGTTGAGGACACTGAAGCTTTCTTT. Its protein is CASSPRVEDTEAFF.

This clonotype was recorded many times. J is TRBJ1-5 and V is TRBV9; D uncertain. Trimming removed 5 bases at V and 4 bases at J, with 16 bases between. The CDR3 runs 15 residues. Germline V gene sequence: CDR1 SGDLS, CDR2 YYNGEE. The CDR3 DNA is TGTGCCAGCAGTGGACGGCGTCTCTTAAATCAGCCCCAGCATTTT. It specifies CASSGRRLLNQPQHF.

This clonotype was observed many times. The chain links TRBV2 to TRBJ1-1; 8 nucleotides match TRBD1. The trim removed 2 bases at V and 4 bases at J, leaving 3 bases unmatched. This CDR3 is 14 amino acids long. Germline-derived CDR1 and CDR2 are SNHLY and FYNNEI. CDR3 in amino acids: CASSERDRSTEAFF. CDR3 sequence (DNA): TGTGCCAGCAGTGAAAGGGACAGGAGCACTGAAGCTTTCTTT.

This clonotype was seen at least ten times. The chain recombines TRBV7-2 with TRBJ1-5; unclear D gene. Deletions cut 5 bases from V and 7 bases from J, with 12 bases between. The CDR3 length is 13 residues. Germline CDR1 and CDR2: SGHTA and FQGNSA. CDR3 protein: CASSRPGGQPQHF. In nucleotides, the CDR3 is TGTGCCAGCAGCCGGCCGGGTGGGCAGCCCCAGCATTTT. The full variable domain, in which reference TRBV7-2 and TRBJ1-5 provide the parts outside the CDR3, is GAGVSQSPSNKVTEKGKDVELRCDPISGHTALYWYRQSLGQGLEFLIYFQGNSAPDKSGLPSDRFSAERTGGSVSTLTIQRTQQEDSAVYLCASSRPGGQPQHFGDGTRLSIL.

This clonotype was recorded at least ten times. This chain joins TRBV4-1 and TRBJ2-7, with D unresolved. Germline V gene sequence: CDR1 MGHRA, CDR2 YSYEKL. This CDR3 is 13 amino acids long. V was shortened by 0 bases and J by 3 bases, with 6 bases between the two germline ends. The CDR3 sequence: CASSQETSYEQYF. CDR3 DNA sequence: TGCGCCAGCAGCCAAGAAACGAGCTACGAGCAGTACTTC.

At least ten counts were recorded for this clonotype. CDR3 amino acids: CATSDSAGARTDTQYF. The CDR3 DNA reads as TGTGCCACCAGTGATTCAGCGGGGGCCCGCACAGATACGCAGTATTTT. J is TRBJ2-3 and V is TRBV24-1; 8 nucleotides match TRBD2. V lost 2 bases and J lost 1; bases outside the gene matches: 4. Germline V gene data show CDR1 as KGHDR and CDR2 as SFDVKD. The CDR3 length is 16 residues.

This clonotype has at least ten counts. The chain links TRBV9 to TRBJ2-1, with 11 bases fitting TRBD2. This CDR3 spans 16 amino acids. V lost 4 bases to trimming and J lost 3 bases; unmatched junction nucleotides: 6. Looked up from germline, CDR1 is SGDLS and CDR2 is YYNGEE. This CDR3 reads CASSQEGLAVYNEQFF. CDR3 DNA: TGTGCCAGCAGCCAAGAGGGACTAGCGGTCTACAATGAGCAGTTCTTC.

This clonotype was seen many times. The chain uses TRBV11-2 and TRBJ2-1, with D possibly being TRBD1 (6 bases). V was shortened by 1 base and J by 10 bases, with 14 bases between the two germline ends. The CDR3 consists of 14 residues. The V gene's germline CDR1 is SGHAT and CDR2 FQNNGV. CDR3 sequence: CASSLGAQGWEQFF. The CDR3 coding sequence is TGTGCCAGCAGCTTAGGGGCCCAGGGGTGGGAGCAGTTCTTC.

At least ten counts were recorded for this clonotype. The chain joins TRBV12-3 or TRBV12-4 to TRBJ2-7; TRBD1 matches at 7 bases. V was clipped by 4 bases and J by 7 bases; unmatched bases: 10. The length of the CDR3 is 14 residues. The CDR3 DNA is TGTGCCAGCAGTTATACAGGGGCCTCGCTGGAGCAGTACTTC. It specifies CASSYTGASLEQYF.

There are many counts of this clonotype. For the CDR3, the DNA is TGTGCCAGCAGCCGGGGCGGGGGGGCCACTGAAGCTTTCTTT. Translating it yields CASSRGGGATEAFF. The rearrangement uses TRBV3-1 and TRBJ1-1; TRBD1 is a possible D gene (6 bases). The ends were cut back, 4 bases at V and 4 bases at J, with 13 bases in the middle. The CDR3 consists of 14 residues. The germline CDR1 and CDR2 sequences are LGHDT and YNNKEL (reference sequence).

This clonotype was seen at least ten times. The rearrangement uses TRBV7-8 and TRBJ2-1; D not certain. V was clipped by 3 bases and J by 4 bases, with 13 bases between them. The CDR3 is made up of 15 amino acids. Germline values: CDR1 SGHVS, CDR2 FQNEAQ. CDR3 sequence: CASSFEPKAYNEQFF. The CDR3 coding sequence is TGTGCCAGCAGCTTCGAGCCGAAAGCATACAATGAGCAGTTCTTC.

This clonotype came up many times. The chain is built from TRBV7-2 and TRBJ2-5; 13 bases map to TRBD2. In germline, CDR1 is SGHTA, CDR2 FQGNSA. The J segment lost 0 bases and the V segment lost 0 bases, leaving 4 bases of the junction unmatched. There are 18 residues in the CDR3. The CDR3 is CASSLALLAGGHQETQYF. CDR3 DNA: TGTGCCAGCAGCTTAGCCCTACTAGCGGGGGGGCACCAAGAGACCCAGTACTTC.